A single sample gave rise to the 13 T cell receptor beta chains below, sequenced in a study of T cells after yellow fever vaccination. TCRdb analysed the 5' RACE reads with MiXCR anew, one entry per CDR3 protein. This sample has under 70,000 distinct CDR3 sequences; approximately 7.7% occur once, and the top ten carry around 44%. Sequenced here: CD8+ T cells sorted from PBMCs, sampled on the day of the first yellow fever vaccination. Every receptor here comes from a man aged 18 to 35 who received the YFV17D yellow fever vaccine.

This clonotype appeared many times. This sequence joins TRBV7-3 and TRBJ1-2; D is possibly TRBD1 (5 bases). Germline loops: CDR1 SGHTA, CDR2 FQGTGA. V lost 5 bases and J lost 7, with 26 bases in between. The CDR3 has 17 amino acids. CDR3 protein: CASSQHRPDGAPGGYTF. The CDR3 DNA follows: TGTGCCAGCAGCCAACACCGCCCCGACGGGGCCCCCGGTGGCTACACCTTC. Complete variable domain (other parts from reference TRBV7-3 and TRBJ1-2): GAGVSQTPSNKVTEKGKYVELRCDPISGHTALYWYRQSLGQGPEFLIYFQGTGAADDSGLPNDRFFAVRPEGSVSTLKIQRTERGDSAVYLCASSQHRPDGAPGGYTFGSGTRLTVV.

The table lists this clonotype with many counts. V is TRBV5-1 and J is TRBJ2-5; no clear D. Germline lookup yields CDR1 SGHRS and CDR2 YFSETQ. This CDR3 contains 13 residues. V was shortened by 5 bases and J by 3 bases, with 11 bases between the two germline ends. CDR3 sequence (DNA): TGCGCCAGCAGACCGGTCACGGAAGAGACCCAGTACTTC. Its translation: CASRPVTEETQYF.

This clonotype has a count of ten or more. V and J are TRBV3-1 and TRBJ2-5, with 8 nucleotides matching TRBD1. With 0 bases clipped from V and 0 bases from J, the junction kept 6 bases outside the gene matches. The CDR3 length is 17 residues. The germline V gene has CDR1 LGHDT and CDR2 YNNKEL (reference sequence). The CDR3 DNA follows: TGTGCCAGCAGCCAAGAAGGTTTGGGACAGGACCAAGAGACCCAGTACTTC. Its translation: CASSQEGLGQDQETQYF.

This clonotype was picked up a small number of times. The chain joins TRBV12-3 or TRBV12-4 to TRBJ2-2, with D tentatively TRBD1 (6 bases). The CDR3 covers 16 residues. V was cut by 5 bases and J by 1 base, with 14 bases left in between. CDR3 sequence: CASSERDTLNTGELFF. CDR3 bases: TGTGCCAGCAGTGAAAGGGACACTCTGAACACCGGGGAGCTGTTTTTT.

CDR3 amino acids: CASSVSGGTGELFF. Here the CDR3 DNA reads TGTGCCAGCAGCGTAAGCGGGGGGACCGGGGAGCTGTTTTTT. The chain couples TRBV9 to TRBJ2-2; TRBD2 matches 9 bases. Per the germline V gene, CDR1 is SGDLS and CDR2 is YYNGEE. CDR3 length equals 14 residues. V lost 1 base to trimming and J lost 5 bases; unmatched junction nucleotides: 0.

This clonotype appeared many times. In DNA, the CDR3 is TGTGCCACCCACGGGGGGGAGACCTACGAGCAGTACTTC. Translated, it gives CATHGGETYEQYF. V usage is TRBV10-3 and J usage is TRBJ2-7, with 8 bases matching TRBD2. Trimming cost V 10 bases and J 2 bases; bases outside gene matches: 7. The V gene's germline CDR1 is ENHRY and CDR2 SYGVKD. The CDR3 consists of 13 residues.

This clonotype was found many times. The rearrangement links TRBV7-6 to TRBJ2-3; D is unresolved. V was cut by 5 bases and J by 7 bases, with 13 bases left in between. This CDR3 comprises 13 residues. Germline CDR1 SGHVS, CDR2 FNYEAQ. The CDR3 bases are TGTGCCAGCAGCACCCCGCCGAGTTATACGCAGTATTTT. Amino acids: CASSTPPSYTQYF.

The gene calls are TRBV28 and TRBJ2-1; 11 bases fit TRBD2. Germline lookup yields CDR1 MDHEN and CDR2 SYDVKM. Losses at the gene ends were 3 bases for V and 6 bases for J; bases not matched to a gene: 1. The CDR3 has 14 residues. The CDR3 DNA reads TGTGCCAGCAGTTTTAGCGGGGGGGCCAATGAGCAGTTCTTC. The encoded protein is CASSFSGGANEQFF.

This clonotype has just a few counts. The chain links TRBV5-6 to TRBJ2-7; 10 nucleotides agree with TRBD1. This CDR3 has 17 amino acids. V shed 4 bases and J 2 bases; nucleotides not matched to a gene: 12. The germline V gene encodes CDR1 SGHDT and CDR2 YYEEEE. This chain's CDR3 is CASSPPPMDRGTYEQYF. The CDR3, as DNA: TGTGCCAGCAGCCCCCCACCCATGGACAGGGGGACCTACGAGCAGTACTTC.

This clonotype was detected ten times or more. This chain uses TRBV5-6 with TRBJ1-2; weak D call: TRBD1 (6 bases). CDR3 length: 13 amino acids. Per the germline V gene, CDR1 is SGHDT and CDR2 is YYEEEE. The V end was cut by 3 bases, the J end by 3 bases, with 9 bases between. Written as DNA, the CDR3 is TGTGCCAGCAGCTCAGGACAGTACTATGGCTACACCTTC. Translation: CASSSGQYYGYTF.

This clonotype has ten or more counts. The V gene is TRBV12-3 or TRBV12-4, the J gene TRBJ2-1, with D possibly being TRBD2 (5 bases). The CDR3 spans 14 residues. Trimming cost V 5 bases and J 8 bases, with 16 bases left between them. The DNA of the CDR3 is TGTGCCAGCAGTCCACAACTAGAGTACGATGAGCAGTTCTTC. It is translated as CASSPQLEYDEQFF.

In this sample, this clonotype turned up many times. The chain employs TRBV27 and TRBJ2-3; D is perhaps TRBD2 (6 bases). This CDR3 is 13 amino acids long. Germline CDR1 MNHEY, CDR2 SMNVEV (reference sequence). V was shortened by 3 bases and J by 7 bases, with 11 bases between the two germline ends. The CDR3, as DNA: TGTGCCAGCAGTTTGACTAGAGTTCATACGCAGTATTTT. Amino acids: CASSLTRVHTQYF.

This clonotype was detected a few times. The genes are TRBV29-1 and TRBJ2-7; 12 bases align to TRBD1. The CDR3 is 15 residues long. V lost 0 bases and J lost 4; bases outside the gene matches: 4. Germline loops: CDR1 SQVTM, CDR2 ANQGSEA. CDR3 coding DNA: TGCAGCGTTGAAGATCAGGGACAGGGGGCATACGAGCAGTACTTC. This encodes CSVEDQGQGAYEQYF.